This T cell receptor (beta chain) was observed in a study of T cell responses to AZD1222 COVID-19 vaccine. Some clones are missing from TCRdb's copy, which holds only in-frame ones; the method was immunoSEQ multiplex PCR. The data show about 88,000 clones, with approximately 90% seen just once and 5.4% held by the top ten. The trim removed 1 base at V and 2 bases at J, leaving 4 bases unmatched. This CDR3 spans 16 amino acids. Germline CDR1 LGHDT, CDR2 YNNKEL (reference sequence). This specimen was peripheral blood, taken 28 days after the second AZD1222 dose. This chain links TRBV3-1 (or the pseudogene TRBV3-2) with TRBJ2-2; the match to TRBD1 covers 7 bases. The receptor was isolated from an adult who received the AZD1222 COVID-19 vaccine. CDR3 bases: TGTGCCAGCAGCCAAGGGACAGGCCTTAACACCGGGGAGCTGTTTTTT. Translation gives CASSQGTGLNTGELFF.